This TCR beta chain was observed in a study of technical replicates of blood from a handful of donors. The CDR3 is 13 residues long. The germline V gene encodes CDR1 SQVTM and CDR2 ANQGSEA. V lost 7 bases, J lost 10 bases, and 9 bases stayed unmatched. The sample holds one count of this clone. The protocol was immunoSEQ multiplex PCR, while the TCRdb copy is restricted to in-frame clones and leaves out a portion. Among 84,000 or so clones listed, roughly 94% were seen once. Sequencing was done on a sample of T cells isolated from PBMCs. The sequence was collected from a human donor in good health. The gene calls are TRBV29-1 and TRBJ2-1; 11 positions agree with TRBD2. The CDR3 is CSGIAGGLQEQFF. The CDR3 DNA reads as TGCAGCGGAATAGCGGGAGGGCTACAAGAGCAGTTCTTC.